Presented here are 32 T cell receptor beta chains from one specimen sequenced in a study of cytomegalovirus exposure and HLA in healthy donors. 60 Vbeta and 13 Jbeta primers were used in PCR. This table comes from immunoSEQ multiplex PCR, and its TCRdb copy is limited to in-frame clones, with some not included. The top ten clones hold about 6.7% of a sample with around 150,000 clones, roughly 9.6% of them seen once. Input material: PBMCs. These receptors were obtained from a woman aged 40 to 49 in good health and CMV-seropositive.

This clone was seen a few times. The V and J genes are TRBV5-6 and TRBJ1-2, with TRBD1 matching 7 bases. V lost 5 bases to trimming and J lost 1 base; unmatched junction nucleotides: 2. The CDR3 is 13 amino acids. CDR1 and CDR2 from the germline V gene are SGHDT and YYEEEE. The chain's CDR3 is CASSRDSNYGYTF. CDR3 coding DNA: TGTGCCAGCAGTCGGGACAGTAACTATGGCTACACCTTC.

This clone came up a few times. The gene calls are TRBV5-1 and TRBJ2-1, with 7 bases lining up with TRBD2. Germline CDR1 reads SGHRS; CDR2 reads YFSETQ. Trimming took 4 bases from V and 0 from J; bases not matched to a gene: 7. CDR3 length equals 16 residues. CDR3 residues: CASSPGRGSSYNEQFF. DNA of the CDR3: TGCGCCAGCAGCCCGGGACGCGGGAGCTCCTACAATGAGCAGTTCTTC.

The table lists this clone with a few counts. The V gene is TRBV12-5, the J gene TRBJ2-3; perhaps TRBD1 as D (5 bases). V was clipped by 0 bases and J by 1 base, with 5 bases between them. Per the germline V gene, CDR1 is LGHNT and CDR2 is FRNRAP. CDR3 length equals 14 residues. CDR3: CASGLVQGTDTQYF. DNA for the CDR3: TGTGCTAGTGGTTTGGTACAGGGCACAGATACGCAGTATTTT.

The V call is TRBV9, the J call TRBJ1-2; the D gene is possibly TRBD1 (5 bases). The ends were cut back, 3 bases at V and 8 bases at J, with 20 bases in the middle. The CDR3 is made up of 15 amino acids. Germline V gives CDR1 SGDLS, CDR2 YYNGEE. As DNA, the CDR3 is TGTGCCAGCAGCGCCTTGGGGGGGAATAGTGGCGGCTACACCTTC. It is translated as CASSALGGNSGGYTF.

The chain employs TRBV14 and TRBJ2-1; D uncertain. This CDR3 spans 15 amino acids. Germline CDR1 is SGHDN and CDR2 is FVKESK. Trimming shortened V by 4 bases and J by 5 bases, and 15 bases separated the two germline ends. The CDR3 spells CASSRRVWADNEQFF. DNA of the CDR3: TGTGCCAGCAGCCGCCGTGTCTGGGCAGACAATGAGCAGTTCTTC. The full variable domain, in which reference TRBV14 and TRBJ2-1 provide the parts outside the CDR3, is EAGVTQFPSHSVIEKGQTVTLRCDPISGHDNLYWYRRVMGKEIKFLLHFVKESKQDESGMPNNRFLAERTGGTYSTLKVQPAELEDSGVYFCASSRRVWADNEQFFGPGTRLTVL.

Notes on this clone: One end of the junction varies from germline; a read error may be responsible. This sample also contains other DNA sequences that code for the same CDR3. The CDR3 bases are TGCGCCAGCAGCTTATCCCCCCAGGGGGCGGGCACTGAGGCTTTCTTT. This translates into CASSLSPQGAGTEAFF. The chain links TRBV5-1 to TRBJ1-1; 8 nucleotides align to TRBD1. The CDR3 covers 16 residues. In germline, CDR1 is SGHRS, CDR2 YFSETQ.

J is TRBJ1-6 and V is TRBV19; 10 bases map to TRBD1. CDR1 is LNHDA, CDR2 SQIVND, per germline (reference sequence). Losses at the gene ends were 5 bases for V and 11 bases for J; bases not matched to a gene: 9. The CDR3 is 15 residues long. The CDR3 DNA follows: TGTGCCAGTAGTCCAAGGACAGGGGGGGAAACACCCCTCCACTTT. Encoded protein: CASSPRTGGETPLHF.

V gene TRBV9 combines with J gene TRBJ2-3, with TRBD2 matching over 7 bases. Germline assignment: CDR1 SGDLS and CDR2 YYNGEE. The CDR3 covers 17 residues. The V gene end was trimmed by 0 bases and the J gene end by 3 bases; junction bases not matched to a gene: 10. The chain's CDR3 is CASSVGTSSRGTDTQYF. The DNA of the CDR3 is TGTGCCAGCAGCGTAGGGACTAGTAGTCGTGGGACAGATACGCAGTATTTT. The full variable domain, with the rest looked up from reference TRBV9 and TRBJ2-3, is DSGVTQTPKHLITATGQRVTLRCSPRSGDLSVYWYQQSLDQGLQFLIQYYNGEERAKGNILERFSAQQFPDLHSELNLSSLELGDSALYFCASSVGTSSRGTDTQYFGPGTRLTVL.

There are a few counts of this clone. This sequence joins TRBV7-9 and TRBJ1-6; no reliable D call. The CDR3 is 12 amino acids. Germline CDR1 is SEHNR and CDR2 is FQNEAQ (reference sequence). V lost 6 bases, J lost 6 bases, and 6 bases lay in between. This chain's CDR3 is CASREGNSPLHF. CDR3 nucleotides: TGTGCCAGCAGGGAGGGTAATTCACCCCTCCACTTT.

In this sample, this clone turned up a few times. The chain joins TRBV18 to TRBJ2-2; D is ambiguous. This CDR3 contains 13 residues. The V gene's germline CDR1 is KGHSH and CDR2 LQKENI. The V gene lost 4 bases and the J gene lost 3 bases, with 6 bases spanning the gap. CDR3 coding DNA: TGTGCCAGCTCACACCGGGACACCGGGGAGCTGTTTTTT. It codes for CASSHRDTGELFF.

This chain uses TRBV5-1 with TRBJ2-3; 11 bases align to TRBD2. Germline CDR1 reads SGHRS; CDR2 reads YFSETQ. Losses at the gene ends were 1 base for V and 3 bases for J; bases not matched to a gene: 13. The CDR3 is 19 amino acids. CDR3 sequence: CASSLPGSGGAFGTDTQYF. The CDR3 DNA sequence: TGCGCCAGCAGCTTGCCGGGTAGCGGGGGGGCGTTCGGGACAGATACGCAGTATTTT.

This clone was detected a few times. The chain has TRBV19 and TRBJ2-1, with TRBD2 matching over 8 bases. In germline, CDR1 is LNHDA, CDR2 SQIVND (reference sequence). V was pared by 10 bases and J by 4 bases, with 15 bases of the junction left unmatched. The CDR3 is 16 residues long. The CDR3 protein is CATLTPGGVEYNEQFF. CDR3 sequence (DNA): TGTGCCACTCTAACCCCCGGGGGGGTAGAATACAATGAGCAGTTCTTC.

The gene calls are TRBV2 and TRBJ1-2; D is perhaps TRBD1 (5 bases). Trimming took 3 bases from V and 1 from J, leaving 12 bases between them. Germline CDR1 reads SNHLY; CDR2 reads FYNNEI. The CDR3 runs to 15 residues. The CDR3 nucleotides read TGTGCCAGCAGTGAGTTTAAAAGGGGTAACTATGGCTACACCTTC. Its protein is CASSEFKRGNYGYTF.

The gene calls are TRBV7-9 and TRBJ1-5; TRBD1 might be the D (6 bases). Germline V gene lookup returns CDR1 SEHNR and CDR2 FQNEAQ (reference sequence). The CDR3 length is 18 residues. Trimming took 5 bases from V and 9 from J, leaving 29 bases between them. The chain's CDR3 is CASSKHNPGTISRGPQHF. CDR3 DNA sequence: TGTGCCAGCAGCAAGCACAACCCGGGGACTATATCCAGGGGGCCCCAGCATTTT.

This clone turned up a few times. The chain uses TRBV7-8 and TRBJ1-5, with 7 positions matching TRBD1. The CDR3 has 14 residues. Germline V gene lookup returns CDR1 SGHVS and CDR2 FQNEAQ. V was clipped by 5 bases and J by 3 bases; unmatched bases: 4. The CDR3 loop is CASSAGQPNQPQHF. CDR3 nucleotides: TGTGCCAGCAGCGCGGGACAGCCCAATCAGCCCCAGCATTTT. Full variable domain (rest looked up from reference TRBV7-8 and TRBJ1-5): GAGVSQSPRYKVAKRGQDVALRCDPISGHVSLFWYQQALGQGPEFLTYFQNEAQLDKSGLPSDRFFAERPEGSVSTLKIQRTQQEDSAVYLCASSAGQPNQPQHFGDGTRLSIL.

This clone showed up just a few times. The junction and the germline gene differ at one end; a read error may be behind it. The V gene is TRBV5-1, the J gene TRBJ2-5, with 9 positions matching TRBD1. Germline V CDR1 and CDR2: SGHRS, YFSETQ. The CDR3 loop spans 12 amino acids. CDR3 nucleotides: TGCGCCAGCACCAGGGACAGGGAGATCCAGTACTTC. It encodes CASTRDREIQYF.

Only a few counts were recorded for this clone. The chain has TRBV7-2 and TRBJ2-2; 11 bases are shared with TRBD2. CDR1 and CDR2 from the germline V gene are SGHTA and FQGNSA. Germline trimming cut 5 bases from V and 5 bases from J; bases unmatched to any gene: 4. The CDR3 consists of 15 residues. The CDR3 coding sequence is TGTGCCAGCAGCGACCGACTAGCGGGGACCGGGGAGCTGTTTTTT. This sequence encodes CASSDRLAGTGELFF.

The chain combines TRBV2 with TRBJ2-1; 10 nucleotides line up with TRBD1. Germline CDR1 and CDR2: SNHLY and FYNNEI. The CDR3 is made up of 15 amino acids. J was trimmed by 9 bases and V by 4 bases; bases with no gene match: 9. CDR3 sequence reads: CASSGGTGDFGEQFF. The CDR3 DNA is TGTGCCAGCAGTGGGGGGACAGGGGATTTTGGTGAGCAGTTCTTC. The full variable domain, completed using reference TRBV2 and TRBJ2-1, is EPEVTQTPSHQVTQMGQEVILRCVPISNHLYFYWYRQILGQKVEFLVSFYNNEISEKSEIFDDQFSVERPDGSNFTLKIRSTKLEDSAMYFCASSGGTGDFGEQFFGPGTRLTVL.

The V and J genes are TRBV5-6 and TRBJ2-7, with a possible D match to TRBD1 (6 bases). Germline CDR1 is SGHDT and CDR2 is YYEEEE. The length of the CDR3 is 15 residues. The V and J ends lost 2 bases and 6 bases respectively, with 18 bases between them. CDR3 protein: CASSFRWTELFEQYF. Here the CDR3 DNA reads TGTGCCAGCAGCTTCCGCTGGACAGAACTATTCGAGCAGTACTTC.

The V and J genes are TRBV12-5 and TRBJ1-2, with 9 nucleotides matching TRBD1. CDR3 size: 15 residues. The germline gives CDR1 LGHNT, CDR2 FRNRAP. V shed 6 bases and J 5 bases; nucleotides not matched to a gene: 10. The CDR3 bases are TGTGCTAGTGGCTCCCCCACAGGGGGCGGGTATGGCTACACCTTC. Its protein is CASGSPTGGGYGYTF.

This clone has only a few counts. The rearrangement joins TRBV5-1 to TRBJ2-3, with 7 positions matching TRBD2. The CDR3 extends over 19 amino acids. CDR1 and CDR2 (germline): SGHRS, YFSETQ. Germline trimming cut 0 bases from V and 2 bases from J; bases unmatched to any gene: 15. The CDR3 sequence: CASSLDGRLAVPFTDTQYF. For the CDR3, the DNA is TGCGCCAGCAGCTTGGATGGGCGTCTAGCGGTTCCCTTCACAGATACGCAGTATTTT.

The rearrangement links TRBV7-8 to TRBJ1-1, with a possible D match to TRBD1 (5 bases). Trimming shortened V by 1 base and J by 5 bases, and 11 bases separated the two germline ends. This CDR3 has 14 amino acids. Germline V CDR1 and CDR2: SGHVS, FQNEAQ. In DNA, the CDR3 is TGTGCCAGCAGCTTAGGGAAGGGGTTGACTGAAGCTTTCTTT. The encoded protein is CASSLGKGLTEAFF.

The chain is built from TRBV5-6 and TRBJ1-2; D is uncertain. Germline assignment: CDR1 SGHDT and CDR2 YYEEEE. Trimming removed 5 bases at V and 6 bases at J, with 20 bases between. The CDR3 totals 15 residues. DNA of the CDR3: TGTGCCAGCAGTTCAGGCCCCCAGGCCCAGGATGGCTACACCTTC. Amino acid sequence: CASSSGPQAQDGYTF.

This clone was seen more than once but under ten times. CDR3 residues: CASSLSRGSTGNTIYF. Here the CDR3 DNA reads TGTGCCAGCTCACTCTCCCGGGGAAGTACTGGAAACACCATATATTTT. The rearrangement uses TRBV18 and TRBJ1-3; D not certain. CDR3 size: 16 residues. Germline assignment: CDR1 KGHSH and CDR2 LQKENI. With 4 bases removed from V and 2 bases from J, the gap between germline ends came to 15 bases.

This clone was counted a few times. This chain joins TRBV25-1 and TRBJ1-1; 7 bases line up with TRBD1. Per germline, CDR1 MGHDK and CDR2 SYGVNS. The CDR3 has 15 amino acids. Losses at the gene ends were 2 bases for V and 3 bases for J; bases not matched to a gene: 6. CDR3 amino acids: CASSEHRTGDTEAFF. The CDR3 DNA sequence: TGTGCCAGCAGTGAACACCGTACAGGGGACACTGAAGCTTTCTTT.

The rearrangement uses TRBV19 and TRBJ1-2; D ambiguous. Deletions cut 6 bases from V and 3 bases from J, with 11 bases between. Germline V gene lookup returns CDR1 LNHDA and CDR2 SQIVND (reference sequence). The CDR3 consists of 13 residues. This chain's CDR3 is CASRPAGYYGYTF. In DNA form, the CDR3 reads TGTGCCAGTAGGCCGGCAGGTTACTATGGCTACACCTTC.

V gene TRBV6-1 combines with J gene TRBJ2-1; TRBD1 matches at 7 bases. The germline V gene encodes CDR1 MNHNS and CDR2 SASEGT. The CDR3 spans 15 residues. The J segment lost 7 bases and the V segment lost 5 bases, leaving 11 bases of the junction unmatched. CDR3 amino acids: CASSRLGGEVNEQFF. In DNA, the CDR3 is TGTGCCAGCAGTCGCTTAGGGGGCGAGGTGAATGAGCAGTTCTTC.

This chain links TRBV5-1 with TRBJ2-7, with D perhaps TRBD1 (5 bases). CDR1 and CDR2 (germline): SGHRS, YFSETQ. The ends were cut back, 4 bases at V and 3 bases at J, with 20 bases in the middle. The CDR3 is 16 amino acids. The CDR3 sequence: CASSLGPRTSNYEQYF. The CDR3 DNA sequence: TGCGCCAGCAGCCTAGGGCCTCGGACATCCAACTACGAGCAGTACTTC.

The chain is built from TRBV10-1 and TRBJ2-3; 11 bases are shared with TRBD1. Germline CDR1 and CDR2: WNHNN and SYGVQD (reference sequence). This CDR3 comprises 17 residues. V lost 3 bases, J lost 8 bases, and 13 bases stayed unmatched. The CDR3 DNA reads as TGCGCCAGCAGTGAAGGCCATGGACAGGGGGCCGAAGGTACGCAGTATTTT. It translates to CASSEGHGQGAEGTQYF.

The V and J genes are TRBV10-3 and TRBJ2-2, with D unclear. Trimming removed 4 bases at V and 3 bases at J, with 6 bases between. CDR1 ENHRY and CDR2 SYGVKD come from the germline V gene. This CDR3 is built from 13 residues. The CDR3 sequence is CAISVEDTGELFF. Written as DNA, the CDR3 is TGTGCCATCAGTGTTGAGGACACCGGGGAGCTGTTTTTT.

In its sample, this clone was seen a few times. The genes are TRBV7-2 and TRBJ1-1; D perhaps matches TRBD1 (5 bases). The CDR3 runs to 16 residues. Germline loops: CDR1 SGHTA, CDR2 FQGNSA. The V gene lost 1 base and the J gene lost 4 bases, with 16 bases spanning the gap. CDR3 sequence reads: CASSLEVVGRVTEAFF. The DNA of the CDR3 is TGTGCCAGCAGCTTAGAAGTAGTCGGCAGGGTCACTGAAGCTTTCTTT.

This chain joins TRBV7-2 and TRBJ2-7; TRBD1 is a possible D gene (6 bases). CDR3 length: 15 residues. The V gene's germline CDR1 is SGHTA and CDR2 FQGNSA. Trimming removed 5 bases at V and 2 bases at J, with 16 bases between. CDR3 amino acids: CASSRTGTFTYEQYF. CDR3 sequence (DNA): TGTGCCAGCAGCCGTACAGGGACCTTTACCTACGAGCAGTACTTC.